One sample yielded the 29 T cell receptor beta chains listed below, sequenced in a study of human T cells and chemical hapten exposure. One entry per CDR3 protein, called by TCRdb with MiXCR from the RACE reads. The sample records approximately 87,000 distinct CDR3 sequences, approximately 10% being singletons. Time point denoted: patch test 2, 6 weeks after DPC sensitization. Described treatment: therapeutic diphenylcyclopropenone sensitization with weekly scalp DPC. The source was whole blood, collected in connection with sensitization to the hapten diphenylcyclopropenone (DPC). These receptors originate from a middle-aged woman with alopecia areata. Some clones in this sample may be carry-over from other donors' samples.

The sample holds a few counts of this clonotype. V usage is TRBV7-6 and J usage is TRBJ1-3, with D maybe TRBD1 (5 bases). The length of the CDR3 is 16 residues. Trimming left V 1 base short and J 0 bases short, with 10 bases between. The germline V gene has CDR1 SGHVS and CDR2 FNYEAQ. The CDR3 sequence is CASSLENRPSGNTIYF. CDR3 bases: TGTGCCAGCAGCTTAGAGAACAGGCCCTCTGGAAACACCATATATTTT.

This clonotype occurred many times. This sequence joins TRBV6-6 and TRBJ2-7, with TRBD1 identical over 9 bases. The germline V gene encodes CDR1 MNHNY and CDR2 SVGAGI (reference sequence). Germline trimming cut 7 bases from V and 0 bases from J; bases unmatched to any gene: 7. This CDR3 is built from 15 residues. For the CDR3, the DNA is TGTGCCAGCACTACCGGGACAGGGACCTCCTACGAGCAGTACTTC. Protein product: CASTTGTGTSYEQYF.

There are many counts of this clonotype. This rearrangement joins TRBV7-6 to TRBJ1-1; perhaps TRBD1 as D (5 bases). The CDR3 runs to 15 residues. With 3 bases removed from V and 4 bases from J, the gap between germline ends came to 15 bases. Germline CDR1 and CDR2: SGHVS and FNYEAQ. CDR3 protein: CASSLGVRESTEAFF. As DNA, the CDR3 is TGTGCCAGCAGCTTGGGTGTCAGGGAGAGCACTGAAGCTTTCTTT.

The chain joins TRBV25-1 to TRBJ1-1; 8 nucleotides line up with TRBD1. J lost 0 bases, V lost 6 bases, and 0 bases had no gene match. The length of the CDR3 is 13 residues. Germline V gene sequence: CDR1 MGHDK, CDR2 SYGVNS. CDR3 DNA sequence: TGTGCCAGCAGGGGACAGGTGAACACTGAAGCTTTCTTT. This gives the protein CASRGQVNTEAFF.

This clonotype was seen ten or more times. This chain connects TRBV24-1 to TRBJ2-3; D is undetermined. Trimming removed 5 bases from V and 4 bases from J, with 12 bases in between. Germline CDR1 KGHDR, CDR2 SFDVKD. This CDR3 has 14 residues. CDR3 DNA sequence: TGTGCCACCAGTGCACTCCGCGCCCCAGATACGCAGTATTTT. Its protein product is CATSALRAPDTQYF.

The CDR3 spells CSVEGLGEGETQYF. Written as DNA, the CDR3 is TGCAGCGTTGAGGGTTTGGGGGAAGGGGAGACCCAGTACTTC. V is TRBV29-1 and J is TRBJ2-5; D possibly uses TRBD1 or TRBD2 (5 bases each). CDR1 and CDR2 from the germline V gene are SQVTM and ANQGSEA. V lost 3 bases, J lost 5 bases, and 16 bases lay in between. The length of the CDR3 is 14 residues.

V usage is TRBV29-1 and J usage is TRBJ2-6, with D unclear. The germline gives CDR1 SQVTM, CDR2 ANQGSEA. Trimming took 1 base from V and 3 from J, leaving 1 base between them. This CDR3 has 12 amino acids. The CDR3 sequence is CSVEVGANVLTF. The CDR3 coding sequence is TGCAGCGTTGAAGTTGGGGCCAACGTCCTGACTTTC.

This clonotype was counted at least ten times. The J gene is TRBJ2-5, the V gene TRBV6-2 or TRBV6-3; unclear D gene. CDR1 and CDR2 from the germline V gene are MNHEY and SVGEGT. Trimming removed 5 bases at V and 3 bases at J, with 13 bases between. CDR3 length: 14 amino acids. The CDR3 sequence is CASSQRAGEETQYF. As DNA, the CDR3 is TGTGCCAGCAGTCAACGGGCAGGTGAAGAGACCCAGTACTTC.

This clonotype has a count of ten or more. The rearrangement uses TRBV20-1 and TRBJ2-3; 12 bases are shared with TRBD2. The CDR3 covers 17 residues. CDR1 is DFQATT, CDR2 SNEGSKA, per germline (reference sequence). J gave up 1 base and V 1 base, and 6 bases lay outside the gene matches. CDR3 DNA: TGCAGTGCTAGAGGGACTAGCGGGGTAACTGGCACAGATACGCAGTATTTT. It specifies CSARGTSGVTGTDTQYF.

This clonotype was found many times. The DNA for the CDR3 is TGTGCCAGCTCACCGAGGGGGAGACTAGCCCTACAAGAGACCCAGTACTTC. Translated: CASSPRGRLALQETQYF. The chain carries TRBV18 and TRBJ2-5, with D perhaps matching TRBD2 (7 bases). The length of the CDR3 is 17 residues. Germline CDR1 and CDR2: KGHSH and LQKENI. V lost 3 bases and J 2 bases, leaving 19 bases between the germline ends.

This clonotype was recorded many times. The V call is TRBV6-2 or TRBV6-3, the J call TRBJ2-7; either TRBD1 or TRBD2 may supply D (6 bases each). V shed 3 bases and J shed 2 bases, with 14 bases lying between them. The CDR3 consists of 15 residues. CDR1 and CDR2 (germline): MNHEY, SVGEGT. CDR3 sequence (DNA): TGTGCCAGCAGTTATCGAGGGGGGCCCGCCTACGAGCAGTACTTC. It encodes CASSYRGGPAYEQYF.

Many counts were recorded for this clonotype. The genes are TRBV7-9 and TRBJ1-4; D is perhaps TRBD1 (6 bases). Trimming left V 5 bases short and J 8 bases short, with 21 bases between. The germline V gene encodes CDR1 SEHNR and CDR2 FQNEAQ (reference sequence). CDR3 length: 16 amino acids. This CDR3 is CASSPRGLGSSEKLFF. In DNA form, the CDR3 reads TGTGCCAGCAGCCCAAGGGGGTTGGGGAGCTCGGAAAAACTGTTTTTT.

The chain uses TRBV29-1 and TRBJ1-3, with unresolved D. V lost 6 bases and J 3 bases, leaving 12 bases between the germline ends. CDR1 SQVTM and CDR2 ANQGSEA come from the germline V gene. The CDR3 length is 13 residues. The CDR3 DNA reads TGCAGCGTGGAATTCCGAGGTGGAAACACCATATATTTT. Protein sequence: CSVEFRGGNTIYF.

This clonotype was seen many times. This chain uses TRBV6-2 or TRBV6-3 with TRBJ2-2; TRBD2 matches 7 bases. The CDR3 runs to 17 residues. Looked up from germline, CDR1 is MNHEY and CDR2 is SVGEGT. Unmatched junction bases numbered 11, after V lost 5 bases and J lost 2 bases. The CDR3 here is CASSHPRPSGNTGELFF. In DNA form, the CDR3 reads TGTGCCAGCAGTCACCCCCGGCCTAGCGGTAACACCGGGGAGCTGTTTTTT.

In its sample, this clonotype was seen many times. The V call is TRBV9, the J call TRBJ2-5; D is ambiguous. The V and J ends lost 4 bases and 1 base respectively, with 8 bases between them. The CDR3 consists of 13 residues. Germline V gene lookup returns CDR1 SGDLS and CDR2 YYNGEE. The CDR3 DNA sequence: TGTGCCAGCAGCAAAAGGGCCCAAGAGACCCAGTACTTC. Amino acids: CASSKRAQETQYF.

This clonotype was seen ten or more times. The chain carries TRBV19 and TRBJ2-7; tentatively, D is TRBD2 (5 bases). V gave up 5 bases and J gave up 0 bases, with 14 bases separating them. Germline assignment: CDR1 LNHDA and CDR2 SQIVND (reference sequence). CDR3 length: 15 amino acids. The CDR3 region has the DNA TGTGCCAGTAGTCCGTGGACGGGGAGCTCCTACGAGCAGTACTTC. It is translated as CASSPWTGSSYEQYF. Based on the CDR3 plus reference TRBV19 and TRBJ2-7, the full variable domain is DGGITQSPKYLFRKEGQNVTLSCEQNLNHDAMYWYRQDPGQGLRLIYYSQIVNDFQKGDIAEGYSVSREKKESFPLTVTSAQKNPTAFYLCASSPWTGSSYEQYFGPGTRLTVT.

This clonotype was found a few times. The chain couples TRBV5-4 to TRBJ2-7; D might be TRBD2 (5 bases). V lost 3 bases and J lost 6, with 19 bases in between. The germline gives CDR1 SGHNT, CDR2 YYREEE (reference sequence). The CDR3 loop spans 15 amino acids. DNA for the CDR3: TGTGCCAGCAGCTCTAGCCCCCAGACTGAGCTCGAGCAGTACTTC. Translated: CASSSSPQTELEQYF.

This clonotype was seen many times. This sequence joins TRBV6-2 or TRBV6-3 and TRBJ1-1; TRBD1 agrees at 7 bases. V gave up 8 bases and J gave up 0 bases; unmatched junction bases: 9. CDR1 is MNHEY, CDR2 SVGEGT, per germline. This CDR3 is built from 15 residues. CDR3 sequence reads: CASAGGTVMNTEAFF. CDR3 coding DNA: TGTGCCAGCGCCGGAGGGACAGTCATGAACACTGAAGCTTTCTTT.

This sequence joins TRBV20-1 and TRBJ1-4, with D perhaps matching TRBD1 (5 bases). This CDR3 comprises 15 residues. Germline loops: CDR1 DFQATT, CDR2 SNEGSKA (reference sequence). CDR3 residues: CRLGPETDLPEKLFF. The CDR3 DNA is TGCAGGTTAGGGCCAGAGACAGATCTACCCGAAAAACTGTTTTTT.

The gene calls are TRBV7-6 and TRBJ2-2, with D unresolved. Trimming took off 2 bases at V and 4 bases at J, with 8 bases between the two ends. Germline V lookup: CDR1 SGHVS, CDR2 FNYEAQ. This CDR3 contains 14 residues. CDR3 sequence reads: CASSLNSFTGELFF. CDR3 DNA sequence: TGTGCCAGCAGCTTAAATAGTTTCACCGGGGAGCTGTTTTTT.

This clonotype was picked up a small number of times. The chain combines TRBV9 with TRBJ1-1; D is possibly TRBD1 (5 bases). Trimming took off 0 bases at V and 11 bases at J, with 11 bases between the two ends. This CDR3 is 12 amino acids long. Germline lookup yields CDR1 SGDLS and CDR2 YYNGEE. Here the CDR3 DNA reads TGTGCCAGCAGCGTAGGGGAGGGGTGGGCTTTCTTT. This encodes CASSVGEGWAFF.

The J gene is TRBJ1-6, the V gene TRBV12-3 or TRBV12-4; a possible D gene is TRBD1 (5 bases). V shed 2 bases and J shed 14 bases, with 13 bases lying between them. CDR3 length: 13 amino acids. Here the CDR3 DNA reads TGTGCCAGCAGTTTATTGGCAGGGCGAGCCCTCCACTTT. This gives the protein CASSLLAGRALHF.

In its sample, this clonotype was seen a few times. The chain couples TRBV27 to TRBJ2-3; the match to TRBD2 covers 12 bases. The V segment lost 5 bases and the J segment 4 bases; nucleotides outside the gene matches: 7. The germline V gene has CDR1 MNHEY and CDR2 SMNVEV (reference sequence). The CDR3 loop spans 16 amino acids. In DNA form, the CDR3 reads TGTGCCAGCAGTGCCCCTAGCGGGGGGGGGGCAGATACGCAGTATTTT. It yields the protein CASSAPSGGGADTQYF.

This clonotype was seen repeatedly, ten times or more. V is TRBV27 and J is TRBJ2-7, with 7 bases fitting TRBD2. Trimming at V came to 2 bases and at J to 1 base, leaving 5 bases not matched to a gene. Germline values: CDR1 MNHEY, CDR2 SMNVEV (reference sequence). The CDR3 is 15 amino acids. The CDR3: CASSLRRELSYEQYF. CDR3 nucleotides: TGTGCCAGCAGTTTAAGGCGGGAGTTATCCTACGAGCAGTACTTC.

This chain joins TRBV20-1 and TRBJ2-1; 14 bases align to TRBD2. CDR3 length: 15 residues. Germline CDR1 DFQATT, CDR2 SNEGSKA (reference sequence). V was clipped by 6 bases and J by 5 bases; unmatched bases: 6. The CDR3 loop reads CSATRLAGGNNEQFF. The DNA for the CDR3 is TGCAGTGCAACAAGACTAGCGGGGGGGAACAATGAGCAGTTCTTC.

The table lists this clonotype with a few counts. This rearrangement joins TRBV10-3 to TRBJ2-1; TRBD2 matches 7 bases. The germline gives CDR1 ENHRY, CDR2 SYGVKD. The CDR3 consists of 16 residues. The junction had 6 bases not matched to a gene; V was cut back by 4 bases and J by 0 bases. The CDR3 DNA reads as TGTGCCATCAGTGGGGGGGGAGACAGCTCCTACAATGAGCAGTTCTTC. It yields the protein CAISGGGDSSYNEQFF.

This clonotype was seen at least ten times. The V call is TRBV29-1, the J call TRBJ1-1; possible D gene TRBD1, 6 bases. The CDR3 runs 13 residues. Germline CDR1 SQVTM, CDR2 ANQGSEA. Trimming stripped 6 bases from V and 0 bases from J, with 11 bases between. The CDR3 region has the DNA TGCAGCGTCCATGGACAGATGAACACTGAAGCTTTCTTT. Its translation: CSVHGQMNTEAFF.

The CDR3 loop reads CASSEGGAKNTEAFF. CDR3 nucleotide sequence: TGTGCCAGCAGTGAAGGAGGGGCTAAGAACACTGAAGCTTTCTTT. The V and J genes are TRBV25-1 and TRBJ1-1, with D possibly matching TRBD1 (5 bases). The CDR3 spans 15 residues. The V end lost 2 bases, the J end lost 1 base, and 11 bases lay between the germline ends. Germline CDR1 is MGHDK and CDR2 is SYGVNS.

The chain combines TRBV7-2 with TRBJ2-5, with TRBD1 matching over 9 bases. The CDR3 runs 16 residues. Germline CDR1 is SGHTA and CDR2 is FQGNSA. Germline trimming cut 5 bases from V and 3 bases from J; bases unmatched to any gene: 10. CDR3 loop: CASSPRHRGREETQYF. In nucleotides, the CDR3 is TGTGCCAGCAGCCCCCGGCACAGGGGGCGCGAAGAGACCCAGTACTTC.